What follows are 26 T cell receptor beta chains derived from one specimen sequenced in a study of OX40 agonist ivuxolimab in advanced cancers. Sequencing was performed with immunoSEQ multiplex PCR; in TCRdb, only in-frame clones are kept and a portion is missing. The sample holds tens of thousands of clones, 84% seen once. The source was CD4+ or CD8+ T cells sorted from blood, collected in a trial of the OX40 agonist ivuxolimab. The source of these receptors is an adult with an advanced solid tumor such as melanoma, head and neck, liver or kidney cancer.

The V and J genes are TRBV5-1 and TRBJ1-1, with D possibly being TRBD1 (5 bases). The V gene's germline CDR1 is SGHRS and CDR2 YFSETQ. This CDR3 is built from 14 residues. The V end lost 4 bases, the J end lost 5 bases, and 15 bases lay between the germline ends. DNA of the CDR3: TGCGCCAGCAGCACAGTGGGGCGGCGGACTGAAGCTTTCTTT. Protein product: CASSTVGRRTEAFF.

The chain combines TRBV19 with TRBJ1-1, with unresolved D. The V gene's germline CDR1 is LNHDA and CDR2 SQIVND (reference sequence). This CDR3 region has 14 residues. The V end was cut by 6 bases, the J end by 1 base, with 12 bases between. CDR3 amino acids: CASSPRNWNTEAFF. Written as DNA, the CDR3 is TGTGCCAGTAGCCCCCGTAATTGGAACACTGAAGCTTTCTTT.

This sequence joins TRBV4-2 and TRBJ1-2; 8 bases agree with TRBD1. V shed 0 bases and J 3 bases; nucleotides not matched to a gene: 6. This CDR3 is 16 amino acids long. Germline loops: CDR1 LGHNA, CDR2 YNFKEQ. CDR3 nucleotides: TGTGCCAGCAGCCAAGACCCGGACAGGGCCCACTATGGCTACACCTTC. This encodes CASSQDPDRAHYGYTF.

The chain combines TRBV13 with TRBJ1-1; D gene unclear. Germline values: CDR1 PRHDT, CDR2 FYEKMQ (reference sequence). V lost 8 bases, J lost 0 bases, and 10 bases lay in between. The CDR3 runs to 13 residues. CDR3 nucleotide sequence: TGTGCCAGCCGCGTCGTGGTGAACACTGAAGCTTTCTTT. This encodes CASRVVVNTEAFF. The entire variable domain, with the rest obtained from reference TRBV13 and TRBJ1-1, is as follows: AAGVIQSPRHLIKEKRETATLKCYPIPRHDTVYWYQQGPGQDPQFLISFYEKMQSDKGSIPDRFSAQQFSDYHSELNMSSLELGDSALYFCASRVVVNTEAFFGQGTRLTVV.

V is TRBV7-9 and J is TRBJ1-4, with TRBD1 identical over 7 bases. After removal of 4 bases from V and 5 bases from J, the junction contained 10 bases not matched to a gene. Germline V gene data show CDR1 as SEHNR and CDR2 as FQNEAQ (reference sequence). This CDR3 is built from 16 residues. CDR3 nucleotides: TGTGCCAGCAGCTCCCCCTACAGGGGCCTCAATGAAAAACTGTTTTTT. Amino acids: CASSSPYRGLNEKLFF.

The chain employs TRBV25-1 and TRBJ1-2; D is uncertain. The V gene lost 1 base and the J gene lost 6 bases, with 9 bases spanning the gap. The CDR3 extends over 13 amino acids. CDR1 and CDR2 from the germline V gene are MGHDK and SYGVNS. The CDR3 bases are TGTGCCAGCAGTGAATTTAGACATGATGGCTACACCTTC. It translates to CASSEFRHDGYTF.

The chain joins TRBV19 to TRBJ2-5; D is unresolved. Trimming cost V 9 bases and J 0 bases, with 8 bases left between them. The germline V gene has CDR1 LNHDA and CDR2 SQIVND (reference sequence). The CDR3 contains 12 residues. The CDR3 DNA reads as TGTGCCAGCTCGGGCGACCAAGAGACCCAGTACTTC. This codes for CASSGDQETQYF.

The chain is built from TRBV28 and TRBJ1-2; D is possibly TRBD1 (5 bases). The V end was cut by 5 bases, the J end by 8 bases, with 12 bases between. The V gene's germline CDR1 is MDHEN and CDR2 SYDVKM. CDR3 length: 12 residues. The CDR3 sequence: CASSPAGKGYTF. CDR3 sequence (DNA): TGTGCCAGCAGTCCCGCAGGGAAGGGCTACACCTTC.

This chain uses TRBV6-5 with TRBJ2-5; no clear D gene. Trimming stripped 4 bases from V and 0 bases from J, with 9 bases between. CDR3 length: 14 residues. CDR1 and CDR2 from the germline V gene are MNHEY and SVGAGI. CDR3 nucleotides: TGTGCCAGCAGTTCCTCGGATTACCAAGAGACCCAGTACTTC. Amino acid sequence: CASSSSDYQETQYF.

The gene calls are TRBV7-8 and TRBJ2-1, with 9 bases aligning to TRBD2. Germline CDR1 and CDR2: SGHVS and FQNEAQ. V shed 5 bases and J 6 bases; nucleotides not matched to a gene: 14. The CDR3 consists of 17 residues. CDR3 sequence (DNA): TGTGCCAGCAGCCAACTAGGGTTAGCGGGAGTCGGCAATGAGCAGTTCTTC. It codes for CASSQLGLAGVGNEQFF.

The chain uses TRBV28 and TRBJ1-4, with no clear D. CDR1 is MDHEN, CDR2 SYDVKM, per germline. The V and J ends lost 8 bases and 8 bases respectively, with 12 bases between them. The CDR3 has 12 amino acids. The CDR3 nucleotides read TGTGCCAGCGGCTCCGGAGGGGAAAAACTGTTTTTT. Translated: CASGSGGEKLFF.

This clone came up a few times. This rearrangement joins TRBV27 to TRBJ1-2, with D unclear. The germline V gene encodes CDR1 MNHEY and CDR2 SMNVEV (reference sequence). Deletions cut 4 bases from V and 3 bases from J, with 9 bases between. The CDR3 spans 13 residues. The CDR3 sequence is CASSSVRDYGYTF. DNA of the CDR3: TGTGCCAGCAGTTCGGTCAGAGACTATGGCTACACCTTC.

This clone came up a few times. J is TRBJ1-4 and V is TRBV11-2; no reliable D call. Germline V CDR1 and CDR2: SGHAT, FQNNGV. The CDR3 is 15 residues long. V was pared by 0 bases and J by 4 bases, with 9 bases between. CDR3 sequence (DNA): TGTGCCAGCAGCTTAGAATGGGCGAATAATGAAAAACTGTTTTTT. Protein: CASSLEWANNEKLFF.

CDR3 sequence reads: CAWSVGTSGETQYF. As DNA, the CDR3 is TGTGCCTGGAGTGTAGGGACTAGCGGGGAGACCCAGTACTTC. J is TRBJ2-5 and V is TRBV30; TRBD2 agrees at 12 bases. Germline V CDR1 and CDR2: GTSNPN, SVGIG (reference sequence). V lost 0 bases and J lost 5; bases outside the gene matches: 1. This CDR3 is built from 14 residues.

The rearrangement uses TRBV28 and TRBJ2-5, with D perhaps TRBD2 (5 bases). V was cut by 6 bases and J by 0 bases, with 14 bases left in between. This CDR3 is built from 15 residues. CDR1 is MDHEN and CDR2 is SYDVKM in the germline V gene. CDR3 nucleotide sequence: TGTGCCAGCAGAGCGTTGGAGGAGTACCAAGAGACCCAGTACTTC. This translates into CASRALEEYQETQYF.

The chain joins TRBV28 to TRBJ2-7; TRBD2 matches at 7 bases. There are 16 residues in the CDR3. Unmatched junction bases numbered 15, after V lost 6 bases and J lost 4 bases. CDR1 is MDHEN, CDR2 SYDVKM, per germline. In DNA form, the CDR3 reads TGTGCCAGCAGCTTGGATTGGCCGGGGGGTATTTACGAGCAGTACTTC. Translating it yields CASSLDWPGGIYEQYF.

The rearrangement links TRBV18 to TRBJ2-1, with 9 bases fitting TRBD2. The ends lost 2 bases at V and 4 bases at J; junction bases unmatched: 3. Germline V lookup: CDR1 KGHSH, CDR2 LQKENI. The CDR3 runs 15 residues. CDR3: CASSPASGKYNEQFF. DNA of the CDR3: TGTGCCAGCTCACCAGCTAGCGGGAAGTACAATGAGCAGTTCTTC. The complete variable domain, with remaining parts taken from reference TRBV18 and TRBJ2-1, reads NAGVMQNPRHLVRRRGQEARLRCSPMKGHSHVYWYRQLPEEGLKFMVYLQKENIIDESGMPKERFSAEFPKEGPSILRIQQVVRGDSAAYFCASSPASGKYNEQFFGPGTRLTVL.

The rearrangement joins TRBV5-6 to TRBJ1-1, with D possibly matching TRBD1 (6 bases). CDR3 length equals 16 residues. The germline V gene has CDR1 SGHDT and CDR2 YYEEEE. Trimming removed 4 bases at V and 0 bases at J, with 16 bases between. CDR3 coding DNA: TGTGCCAGCAGCCTAAGACAGGTGCGGATGAACACTGAAGCTTTCTTT. Translating it yields CASSLRQVRMNTEAFF.

The CDR3: CASSPTDRGNSPLHF. CDR3 DNA: TGTGCCAGCAGCCCGACGGACAGGGGGAATTCACCCCTCCACTTT. The J gene is TRBJ1-6, the V gene TRBV27; 10 bases align to TRBD1. V was clipped by 6 bases and J by 7 bases; unmatched bases: 6. CDR3 length: 15 amino acids. The germline V gene has CDR1 MNHEY and CDR2 SMNVEV (reference sequence).

The V call is TRBV5-6, the J call TRBJ1-5; D is possibly TRBD1 (5 bases). The CDR3 totals 14 residues. CDR1 and CDR2 (germline): SGHDT, YYEEEE. V lost 0 bases, J lost 4 bases, and 8 bases lay in between. CDR3 amino acids: CASSLGGRNQPQHF. The CDR3 DNA sequence: TGTGCCAGCAGCTTGGGGGGACGGAATCAGCCCCAGCATTTT. Variable domain in full (rest from reference TRBV5-6 and TRBJ1-5): DAGVTQSPTHLIKTRGQQVTLRCSPKSGHDTVSWYQQALGQGPQFIFQYYEEEERQRGNFPDRFSGHQFPNYSSELNVNALLLGDSALYLCASSLGGRNQPQHFGDGTRLSIL.

This chain connects TRBV7-9 to TRBJ2-1; 8 bases line up with TRBD1. With V trimmed by 1 base and J by 7 bases, 18 bases remained unmatched. CDR3 length: 19 residues. The germline gives CDR1 SEHNR, CDR2 FQNEAQ (reference sequence). CDR3 protein: CASSLEIGTGLRTSNEQFF. The CDR3 nucleotides read TGTGCCAGCAGCTTAGAAATAGGGACAGGACTTAGGACTTCGAATGAGCAGTTCTTC. The full variable domain, completed using reference TRBV7-9 and TRBJ2-1, is DTGVSQNPRHKITKRGQNVTFRCDPISEHNRLYWYRQTLGQGPEFLTYFQNEAQLEKSRLLSDRFSAERPKGSFSTLEIQRTEQGDSAMYLCASSLEIGTGLRTSNEQFFGPGTRLTVL.

This clone was picked up one time. The chain couples TRBV7-6 to TRBJ2-5; weak D call: TRBD2 (6 bases). The CDR3 loop spans 14 amino acids. V was shortened by 0 bases and J by 4 bases, with 9 bases between the two germline ends. Germline V gene sequence: CDR1 SGHVS, CDR2 FNYEAQ. CDR3 in amino acids: CASSLAREAETQYF. CDR3 DNA sequence: TGTGCCAGCAGCTTAGCGAGGGAGGCAGAGACCCAGTACTTC.

The gene calls are TRBV5-4 and TRBJ2-5; no firm D call. V dropped 4 bases and J dropped 5 bases, with 15 bases sitting between them. The CDR3 totals 14 residues. Per germline, CDR1 SGHNT and CDR2 YYREEE (reference sequence). The CDR3, as DNA: TGTGCCAGCAGCCGTTCCCAATTAGGGGAGACCCAGTACTTC. This sequence encodes CASSRSQLGETQYF.

The gene calls are TRBV6-1 and TRBJ1-2; D is unclear. Trimming pared 3 bases from V and 13 bases from J, leaving 21 bases between. This CDR3 is built from 14 residues. CDR1 is MNHNS and CDR2 is SASEGT in the germline V gene. CDR3 coding DNA: TGTGCCAGCAGTGATAGAGGGATAGTAGGTATCGCCACCTTC. Its protein is CASSDRGIVGIATF.

CDR3 nucleotides: TGTGCCAGCCGATTGGGACCGGGATTTCTTGAAGCTTTCTTT. This encodes CASRLGPGFLEAFF. This chain links TRBV27 with TRBJ1-1; possibly TRBD1 for D (5 bases). CDR3 size: 14 residues. Trimming cost V 8 bases and J 7 bases, with 20 bases left between them. CDR1 and CDR2 (germline): MNHEY, SMNVEV (reference sequence).

The chain has TRBV4-3 and TRBJ1-1; no definite D call. This CDR3 has 14 amino acids. Trimming took 0 bases from V and 4 from J, leaving 9 bases between them. Looked up from germline, CDR1 is LGHNA and CDR2 is YSLEER. CDR3 in amino acids: CASSQELGSTEAFF. In DNA, the CDR3 is TGCGCCAGCAGCCAAGAATTAGGATCCACTGAAGCTTTCTTT.